This TCR beta chain was found in a study of CD8 T cells in Susac syndrome. With respect to this clonotype: At one boundary the junction diverges from the germline segment, which might be a read error.

Random hexamers were used to reverse transcribe roughly 0.45 to 1 ug of RNA. One entry per CDR3 protein results from TCRdb running MiXCR on the immunoSEQ multiplex PCR reads. Of some 210,000 distinct CDR3 sequences in the sample, about 95% were seen once. The clonotype comes from a human donor with Susac syndrome. The source material was CD4+ T cells from PBMCs.

As DNA, the CDR3 is TGTGCCAGCAGCCAAGATCTGGGACACTGGAACTTC. As protein: CASSQDLGHWNF. The gene calls are TRBV3-1 and TRBJ2-7, with a tentative D call TRBD1 (6 bases). The CDR3 is 12 residues long. Per germline, CDR1 LGHDT and CDR2 YNNKEL (reference sequence).